These 22 T cell receptor beta chains originate from one sample sequenced in a study of tumor-infiltrating lymphocytes in primary liver carcinoma. It was unsorted whole blood that yielded blood RNA, and germline DNA was also extracted. The researchers produced TCR beta cDNA from approximately 550 ng total RNA with a constant-region primer. Three rounds of nested multiplex PCR with slightly modified ARM-PCR produced TCR beta libraries. Forward primers for TRBV1-TRBV30 and a C-beta reverse primer served the first two PCR rounds, at 10 cycles each. In TCRdb, the multiplex PCR reads were re-called with MiXCR into one record per CDR3 protein. The sample includes 250,000 to 350,000 distinct CDR3 sequences, about 50% of them seen just once. The sample taken for sequencing was peripheral blood. The source is a woman aged 25 to 45 with primary liver carcinoma and hepatitis B virus infection.

The rearrangement links TRBV21-1 to TRBJ2-1; TRBD2 is taken as the D call from the table, unchecked against the DNA. TRBV21-1 is noted as a pseudogene. The CDR3 runs 19 residues. The CDR3 loop is CASPPLGRPRLADNNEQFF. The CDR3 coding sequence is TGTGCCAGCCCCCCCTTAGGGAGACCAAGGCTAGCGGATAACAATGAGCAGTTCTTC.

As regards this clonotype: At one end the junction does not follow the germline gene, possibly because of a read error. The V call is TRBV5-1, the J call TRBJ2-3; weak D call: TRBD1 (6 bases). Germline V lookup: CDR1 SGHRS, CDR2 YFSETQ. The CDR3 is 15 residues long. The CDR3 loop reads CASSFRDTFTDTQYF. As DNA, the CDR3 is TGCGCCAGCAGCTTCCGGGACACTTTCACAGATACGCAATATTTT.

As for this clonotype: A read error may be the cause here, since a much bigger clone is one base away. The J gene is TRBJ2-6, the V gene TRBV4-2; unclear D gene. This CDR3 region has 16 residues. In germline, CDR1 is LGHNA, CDR2 YNFKEQ. The CDR3, as DNA: TGTGCCAACAGCCAAGATCCGATCTCTGGGGCCAACGTCCTGACTTTC. This codes for CANSQDPISGANVLTF.

The table lists this clonotype with a count of one. Being one base from a much bigger clone, this may be a read error. The final CDR3 position lacks the conserved phenylalanine or tryptophan, pointing to a likely read error. This sequence joins TRBV6-5 and TRBJ2-1; 9 bases agree with TRBD1. V gave up 4 bases and J gave up 10 bases; unmatched junction bases: 5. The CDR3 totals 13 residues. Per the germline V gene, CDR1 is MNHEY and CDR2 is SVGAGI. CDR3 in amino acids: CASSSGTGTEQFL. As DNA, the CDR3 is TGTGCCAGCAGTTCCGGGACAGGGACCGAGCAGTTCCTC.

A remark on this clonotype: At one of its ends the junction is not consistent with the germline gene, which may arise from a read error. The chain recombines TRBV11-2 with TRBJ2-3, with 13 bases matching TRBD2. The CDR3 consists of 16 residues. Germline CDR1 SGHAT, CDR2 FQNNGV. The DNA of the CDR3 is TGTGCTAGCAGCGCCACACTAGCGGGAGGGACAGATACGCAGTATTTT. Translation: CASSATLAGGTDTQYF.

Comments on this clonotype: A junction boundary mismatches the germline segment, possibly from a read error. The chain joins TRBV28 to TRBJ2-3; 7 bases map to TRBD2. The CDR3 extends over 15 amino acids. Germline V gene data show CDR1 as MDHEN and CDR2 as SYDVKM. CDR3 residues: CAGSFVGGSTDVQYF. CDR3 coding DNA: TGTGCCGGCAGTTTCGTCGGGGGGAGCACAGATGTACAGTATTTT.

This clonotype came up many times. The chain couples TRBV29-1 to TRBJ1-1, with a possible D match to TRBD1 (5 bases). CDR1 is SQVTM, CDR2 ANQGSEA, per germline. CDR3 length: 14 amino acids. V was shortened by 7 bases and J by 0 bases, with 15 bases between the two germline ends. The CDR3 reads CSANPGGLNTEAFF. CDR3 DNA: TGCAGCGCCAACCCCGGGGGATTGAACACTGAAGCTTTCTTT.

In its sample, this clonotype was seen once. One junction end disagrees with the germline gene, perhaps due to a read error. The chain couples TRBV7-9 to TRBJ2-1, with 8 bases aligning to TRBD1. Germline V gene sequence: CDR1 SEHNR, CDR2 FQNEAQ (reference sequence). There are 16 residues in the CDR3. The chain's CDR3 is CASSLNAGGEPVERFF. In nucleotides, the CDR3 is TGTGCCAGCAGCTTAAACGCAGGGGGCGAACCTGTTGAGCGGTTCTTC.

In this sample, this clonotype turned up once. At one end the junction does not follow the germline gene, possibly because of a read error. The rearrangement joins TRBV11-3 to TRBJ2-2; D ambiguous. This CDR3 is built from 13 residues. Looked up from germline, CDR1 is SGHNT and CDR2 is YENEEA. The DNA for the CDR3 is TGTACCAGCAGCTTAGTGGAAACCAGGGAGCTGTTTTTT. Its protein is CTSSLVETRELFF.

As to this clonotype: A junction end diverges from the germline sequence, so it may reflect a read error. The V gene is TRBV11-3, the J gene TRBJ2-3; weak D call: TRBD1 (5 bases). From germline, CDR1 is SGHNT and CDR2 YENEEA. The CDR3 length is 16 residues. As DNA, the CDR3 is TGTGCCAGCAGCGAAGGATTAGAGGTGGACACAGATACGCGGTATTTT. This gives the protein CASSEGLEVDTDTRYF.

Remarks on this clonotype: Germline is not matched at one junction end, which may reflect a read error. This chain joins TRBV4-2 and TRBJ2-1, with unresolved D. The length of the CDR3 is 14 residues. The V gene's germline CDR1 is LGHNA and CDR2 YNFKEQ. This CDR3 is CASSQVDVINEEFF. The CDR3 DNA follows: TGTGCCAGCAGCCAAGTGGACGTAATTAATGAGGAGTTCTTC.

Concerning this clonotype: A much larger clonotype is one base distant, so this may be a read error. CDR3 coding DNA: TGCGCCAGCAGCCAAGAGACAGGTTTGAACACTGAAGCTTTCTTT. It codes for CASSQETGLNTEAFF. This chain uses TRBV4-3 with TRBJ1-1; possibly TRBD1 for D (6 bases). Germline assignment: CDR1 LGHNA and CDR2 YSLEER. CDR3 length: 15 residues. V dropped 0 bases and J dropped 0 bases, with 8 bases sitting between them.

Comments on this clonotype: One end of the junction varies from germline; a read error may be responsible. The chain is built from TRBV29-1 and TRBJ2-3; 7 bases match TRBD2. Germline values: CDR1 SQVTM, CDR2 ANQGSEA. There are 17 residues in the CDR3. In DNA, the CDR3 is TGCAGCGTTGAAGATAAAGCGGGAACCACCCGCACAGTTACGCAGTATTTT. Its translation is CSVEDKAGTTRTVTQYF.

As for this clonotype: This clone may be a read error of a much larger clone one base away. The chain couples TRBV29-1 to TRBJ1-2; the D gene is possibly TRBD1 (6 bases). The CDR3 spans 13 residues. The germline V gene encodes CDR1 SQVTM and CDR2 ANQGSEA. The CDR3 sequence is CSAAVGANYGYAF. CDR3 bases: TGCAGCGCCGCCGTGGGGGCCAACTATGGCTACGCCTTC.

The V gene is TRBV19, the J gene TRBJ2-2, with D hard to call. V lost 4 bases and J lost 2, with 5 bases in between. The CDR3 has 13 amino acids. Germline V gene lookup returns CDR1 LNHDA and CDR2 SQIVND (reference sequence). The CDR3 is CASSKLNTGELFF. The DNA for the CDR3 is TGTGCCAGTAGTAAACTAAACACCGGGGAGCTGTTTTTT.

This clonotype was counted at least ten times. The J gene is TRBJ2-7, the V gene TRBV12-3 or TRBV12-4; 8 nucleotides agree with TRBD1. Losses at the gene ends were 5 bases for V and 2 bases for J; bases not matched to a gene: 2. The CDR3 length is 13 residues. The CDR3 coding sequence is TGTGCCAGCAGTGGGGACAGGCCCTACGAGCAGTACTTC. Translation gives CASSGDRPYEQYF.

The chain recombines TRBV30 with TRBJ2-4; a possible D gene is TRBD2 (7 bases). CDR3 length: 16 amino acids. Germline values: CDR1 GTSNPN, CDR2 SVGIG (reference sequence). V was trimmed by 0 bases and J by 1 base, leaving 13 bases between them. CDR3 in DNA: TGTGCCTGGAGTGTAGGTGGGGGGGCCGCCAAAAACATTCAGTACTTC. Protein sequence: CAWSVGGGAAKNIQYF.

The rearrangement uses TRBV18 and TRBJ2-7, with TRBD2 matching over 7 bases. V was pared by 2 bases and J by 1 base, with 2 bases of the junction left unmatched. The length of the CDR3 is 14 residues. CDR1 is KGHSH and CDR2 is LQKENI in the germline V gene. Here the CDR3 DNA reads TGTGCCAGCTCACCAGGGGGAGGGTCCTACGAGCAGTACTTC. Translated, it gives CASSPGGGSYEQYF.

As to this clonotype: Here the CDR3 omits its conserved ending phenylalanine or tryptophan, so a read error is the likely source. The limits of the CDR3 on the DNA are not certain, so only TCRdb's listed CDR3 is given. This sequence joins TRBV12-2 and TRBJ2-1; the D call in the table, TRBD2, was not verified against the DNA. TRBV12-2 is a known pseudogene. The CDR3 has 20 residues if both end residues are counted. The CDR3 is CAIALTRLAGKRKETDEQFL.

J is TRBJ2-1 and V is TRBV11-2; D unresolved. The V gene lost 6 bases and the J gene lost 4 bases, with 19 bases spanning the gap. CDR1 SGHAT and CDR2 FQNNGV come from the germline V gene. This CDR3 comprises 16 residues. CDR3 protein: CASRATADPKYNEQFF. The DNA of the CDR3 is TGTGCCAGCAGAGCTACCGCTGACCCAAAGTACAATGAGCAGTTCTTC.

This clonotype was detected only once. Germline and junction disagree at one end, which may indicate a read error. V is TRBV6-2 or TRBV6-3 and J is TRBJ1-5; 9 bases align to TRBD1. There are 14 residues in the CDR3. Germline CDR1 and CDR2: MNHEY and SVGEGT. For the CDR3, the DNA is TGTGGCAGCGGTTACGGGACAGGGCATCAGCCCCAGCATTTT. Translated: CGSGYGTGHQPQHF.

About this clonotype: It may be a read error: a sequence one base away is much more abundant. This chain uses TRBV12-3 or TRBV12-4 with TRBJ2-1; TRBD2 matches 8 bases. V gave up 7 bases and J gave up 5 bases; unmatched junction bases: 16. This CDR3 comprises 17 residues. CDR3 amino acids: CASTDHRRTSRDNEQFF. The CDR3 nucleotides are TGTGCCAGCACCGACCACAGAAGGACTAGCCGGGACAATGAGCAGTTCTTC.